What follows is one T cell receptor (beta chain) and its context. The data were obtained in a study of blood T cell repertoires in COVID-19. For the study at large: The United States, Italy and Spain supplied acute and convalescent COVID-19 samples. The analysed material was cDNA or gDNA that came from T cells, B-cell-depleted T cells, or PBMCs.

Clones were sequenced by immunoSEQ multiplex PCR, and TCRdb holds only the in-frame ones, with some missing. The table lists roughly 250,000 clones, just over 90% of them singletons. Germline assignment: CDR1 SEHNR and CDR2 FQNEAQ (reference sequence). Trimming at V came to 5 bases and at J to 4 bases, leaving 9 bases not matched to a gene. This CDR3 is 15 amino acids long. Participants were placed into cohorts based on the clinical history they reported. The rearrangement links TRBV7-9 to TRBJ2-7, with TRBD2 matching 9 bases. The receptor comes from a woman in her forties with acute COVID-19. The sequencing sample was made of PBMCs or T cells enriched from blood (not recorded which). The CDR3 bases are TGTGCCAGCAGCCACTCTGCGGGGGGGCTATACGAGCAGTACTTC. It codes for CASSHSAGGLYEQYF.